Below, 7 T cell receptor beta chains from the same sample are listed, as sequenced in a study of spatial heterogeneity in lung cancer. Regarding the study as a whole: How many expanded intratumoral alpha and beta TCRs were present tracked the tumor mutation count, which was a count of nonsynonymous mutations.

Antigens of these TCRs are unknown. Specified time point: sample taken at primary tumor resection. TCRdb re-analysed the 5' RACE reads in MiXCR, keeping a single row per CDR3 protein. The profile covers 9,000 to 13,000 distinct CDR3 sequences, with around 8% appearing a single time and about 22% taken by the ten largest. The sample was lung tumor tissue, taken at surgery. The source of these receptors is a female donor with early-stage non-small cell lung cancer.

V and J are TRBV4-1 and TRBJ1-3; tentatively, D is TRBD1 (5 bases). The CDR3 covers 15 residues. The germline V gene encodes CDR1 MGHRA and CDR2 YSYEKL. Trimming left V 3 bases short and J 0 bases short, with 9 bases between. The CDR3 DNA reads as TGCGCCAGCAGCCAGACAGACCTCTCTGGAAACACCATATATTTT. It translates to CASSQTDLSGNTIYF.

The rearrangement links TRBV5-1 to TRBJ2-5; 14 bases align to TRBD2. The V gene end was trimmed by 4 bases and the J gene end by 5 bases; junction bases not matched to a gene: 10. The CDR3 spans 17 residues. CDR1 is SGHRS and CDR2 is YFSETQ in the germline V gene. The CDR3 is CASSGGLAGDLGETQYF. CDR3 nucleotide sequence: TGCGCCAGCAGCGGGGGACTAGCGGGAGATCTGGGTGAGACCCAGTACTTC.

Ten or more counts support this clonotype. CDR3 amino acids: CASSGQGREQYF. DNA for the CDR3: TGTGCCAGTAGTGGACAGGGGAGGGAGCAGTACTTC. The chain recombines TRBV19 with TRBJ2-7, with TRBD1 matching over 9 bases. The CDR3 consists of 12 residues. The trim removed 5 bases at V and 7 bases at J, leaving 3 bases unmatched. Germline assignment: CDR1 LNHDA and CDR2 SQIVND (reference sequence). Looking up the rest from reference TRBV19 and TRBJ2-7 gives the full variable domain: DGGITQSPKYLFRKEGQNVTLSCEQNLNHDAMYWYRQDPGQGLRLIYYSQIVNDFQKGDIAEGYSVSREKKESFPLTVTSAQKNPTAFYLCASSGQGREQYFGPGTRLTVT.

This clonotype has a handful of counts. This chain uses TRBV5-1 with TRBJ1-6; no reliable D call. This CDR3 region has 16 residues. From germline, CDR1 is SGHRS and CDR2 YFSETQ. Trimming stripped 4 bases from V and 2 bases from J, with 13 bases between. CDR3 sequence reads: CASSLDPGAYNSPLHF. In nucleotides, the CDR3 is TGCGCCAGCAGCCTAGATCCCGGGGCCTATAATTCACCCCTCCACTTT.

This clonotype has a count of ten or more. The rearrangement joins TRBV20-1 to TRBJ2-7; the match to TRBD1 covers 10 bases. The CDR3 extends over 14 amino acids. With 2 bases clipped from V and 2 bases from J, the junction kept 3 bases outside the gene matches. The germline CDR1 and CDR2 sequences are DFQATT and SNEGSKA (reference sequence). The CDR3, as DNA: TGCAGTGCTAGACGGGGACAGGGGACCTACGAGCAGTACTTC. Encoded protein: CSARRGQGTYEQYF.

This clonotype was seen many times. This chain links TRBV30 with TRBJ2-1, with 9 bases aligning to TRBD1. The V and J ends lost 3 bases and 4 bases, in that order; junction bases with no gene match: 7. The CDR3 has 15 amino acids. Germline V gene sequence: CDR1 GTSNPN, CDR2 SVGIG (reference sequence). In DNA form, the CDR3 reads TGTGCCTGGAGCCTCGACAGGGGGTCTTACAATGAGCAGTTCTTC. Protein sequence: CAWSLDRGSYNEQFF.

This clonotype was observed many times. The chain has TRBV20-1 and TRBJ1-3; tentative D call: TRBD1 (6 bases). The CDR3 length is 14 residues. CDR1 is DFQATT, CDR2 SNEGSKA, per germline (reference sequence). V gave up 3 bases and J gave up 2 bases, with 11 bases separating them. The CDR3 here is CSASPSGAGNTIYF. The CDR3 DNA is TGCAGTGCTAGCCCCTCAGGGGCTGGAAACACCATATATTTT.